This entry describes one T cell receptor beta chain. The data were obtained in a study of CD8+ T cells in alopecia areata. Treatment of the sample: oral pan-JAK inhibitor, 5-10 mg twice daily. Lesional scalp tissue (obtained by punch biopsy) and peripheral blood were collected from alopecia areata patients. Germline CDR1 and CDR2: MNHEY and SMNVEV (reference sequence). Trimming cost V 0 bases and J 3 bases; bases outside gene matches: 5. There are 15 residues in the CDR3. RNA extraction was followed by reverse transcription into cDNA, which acted as the sequencing template. Generated by immunoSEQ multiplex PCR, the TCRdb table keeps only in-frame clones and is missing some. This table holds around 13,000 clones, 68% found once.

V is TRBV27 and J is TRBJ2-7; 7 nucleotides line up with TRBD1. Sequenced material: skin, taken at week 4, from a patient treated with tofacitinib. This clonotype was obtained from a human donor with alopecia areata. The CDR3 loop reads CASSLSPGQIYEQYF. The CDR3 nucleotides are TGTGCCAGCAGTTTATCACCGGGACAGATCTACGAGCAGTACTTC.